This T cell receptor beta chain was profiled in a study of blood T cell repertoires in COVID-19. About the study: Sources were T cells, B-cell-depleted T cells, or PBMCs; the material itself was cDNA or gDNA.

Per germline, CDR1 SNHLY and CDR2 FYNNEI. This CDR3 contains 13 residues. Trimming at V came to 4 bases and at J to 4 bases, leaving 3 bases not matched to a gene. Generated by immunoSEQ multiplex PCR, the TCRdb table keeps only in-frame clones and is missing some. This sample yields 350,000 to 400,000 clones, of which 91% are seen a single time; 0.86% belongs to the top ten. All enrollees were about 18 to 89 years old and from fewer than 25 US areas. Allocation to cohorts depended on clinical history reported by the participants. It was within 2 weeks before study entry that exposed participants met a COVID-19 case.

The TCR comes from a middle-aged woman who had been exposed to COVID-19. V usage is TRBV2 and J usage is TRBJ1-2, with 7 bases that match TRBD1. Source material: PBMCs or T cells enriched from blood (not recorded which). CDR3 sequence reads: CASSGQGLYGYTF. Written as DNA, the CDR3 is TGTGCCAGCAGTGGACAGGGCCTCTATGGCTACACCTTC.